The rows below give T cell receptor beta chains drawn from one sample of a study of spatial heterogeneity in lung cancer. TCRdb re-derived calls from the 5' RACE reads in MiXCR, one entry per CDR3 protein. This sample has over 10,000 distinct CDR3 sequences, with over 5.5% found just once. The sequencing used lung tumor tissue, collected at surgery. The receptors were sampled from a female donor with early-stage non-small cell lung cancer. Each CDR3 is given with its conserved first and last residue. Fields, in order: D gene, J gene, V gene, clone size, CDR3 DNA, CDR3 protein. A D gene is named only where the DNA matches it firmly. For some rows the clone size is stated as once, few or many, or as a class when expanded; others skip it.

TRBD1	TRBJ2-7	TRBV6-2/TRBV6-3	many	TGTGCCAGCATGGGACAGGGCATCTACGAGCAGTACTTC	CASMGQGIYEQYF
.	TRBJ1-2	TRBV28	medium-sized	TGTGCCAGCAGGTCTTCAGGGATCTATGGCTACACCTTC	CASRSSGIYGYTF
TRBD1	TRBJ1-1	TRBV5-8	many	TGTGCCAGCAGCAATGGACAGGGTTCCACTGAAGCTTTCTTT	CASSNGQGSTEAFF
.	TRBJ1-4	TRBV7-9	many	TGTGCCAGCAGCTTAATCCCCCCAGCAACTAATGAAAAACTGTTTTTT	CASSLIPPATNEKLFF
TRBD1	TRBJ2-3	TRBV18	many	TGTGCCAGCTCACCAGTTGGGACAGGGGGCGATACGCAGTATTTT	CASSPVGTGGDTQYF
.	TRBJ2-2	TRBV6-1	many	TGTGCCAGCACCATGACAGGTTCGGGGTCCGGGGAGCTGTTTTTT	CASTMTGSGSGELFF
.	TRBJ2-6	TRBV6-5	many	TGTGCCAGCAGTTACTCGAGGACCCTCTCTGGGGCCAACGTCCTGACTTTC	CASSYSRTLSGANVLTF
TRBD2	TRBJ2-3	TRBV28	medium-sized	TGTGCCAGCAGCTCCAGCGGACTAGCGCAGTATTTT	CASSSSGLAQYF
TRBD2	TRBJ2-1	TRBV3-1	many	TGTGCCAGCAGCCAAGAAGCGGGGGGGCTGGGTGCCTACAATGAGCAGTTCTTC	CASSQEAGGLGAYNEQFF
.	TRBJ1-2	TRBV7-2	medium-sized	TGTGCCAGCAGCTTTGGCAGGGCGACCCTCAACTATGGCTACACCTTC	CASSFGRATLNYGYTF
.	TRBJ2-2	TRBV7-9	.	.	CASSFSGPGTGELFF
TRBD1	TRBJ2-1	TRBV5-4	many	TGTGCCAGCAGCCGGATGGGGACAGAAATAATTGAGCAGTTCTTC	CASSRMGTEIIEQFF
TRBD2	TRBJ2-7	TRBV6-6	many	TGTGCCAGCAGTTATTCCGGGAGGTTGCGGTACTTC	CASSYSGRLRYF
TRBD1	TRBJ1-6	TRBV3-1	medium-sized	TGTGCCAGCAGCCAAACTGACAGGGGGCTATCACCCCTCCACTTT	CASSQTDRGLSPLHF
.	TRBJ1-1	TRBV2	many	TGTGCCAGCATACGGGAGACTGAAGCTTTCTTT	CASIRETEAFF
TRBD2	TRBJ2-3	TRBV7-7	many	TGTGCCAGCAGCTTAGGGCGGGGGGGAGGCACAGATACGCAGTATTTT	CASSLGRGGGTDTQYF
.	TRBJ2-5	TRBV12-3/TRBV12-4	medium-sized	TGTGCCAGCAGTTTGGGAGAGACCCAGTACTTC	CASSLGETQYF
.	TRBJ2-1	TRBV13	many	TGTGCCAGCAGCCCTAGTCCCTTGGGGACCCTGAGCTCCTACAATGAGCAGTTCTTC	CASSPSPLGTLSSYNEQFF
.	TRBJ2-1	TRBV7-2	many	TGTGCCAGCAGCCCCCGGGGGCAGTACAATGAGCAGTTCTTC	CASSPRGQYNEQFF
.	TRBJ1-4	TRBV29-1	many	TGCAGCGTCGTAGGAAGGGAAAAACTGTTTTTT	CSVVGREKLFF
.	TRBJ2-7	TRBV7-2	many	TGTGCCAGCAGCTTCGACAGGGAGGGCGAGCAGTACTTC	CASSFDREGEQYF
.	TRBJ2-1	TRBV5-1	many	TGCGCCAGCAGCTTGATGGGGGGAAGCTCCTACAATGAGCAGTTCTTC	CASSLMGGSSYNEQFF
.	TRBJ1-2	TRBV6-1	many	TGTGCCAGCAGTGAATTTGGAGGGAGAGGCTACACCTTC	CASSEFGGRGYTF
.	TRBJ2-7	TRBV14	many	TGTGCCAGCAGCCAAGCTCTCGGGGGATCCTACGAGCAGTACTTC	CASSQALGGSYEQYF
TRBD2	TRBJ2-7	TRBV9	.	TGTGCCAGCAGCGTAGCGAGCGGGAGGGCCTACGAGCAGTACTTC	CASSVASGRAYEQYF
.	TRBJ2-7	TRBV3-1	many	TGTGCCAGCAGCCCCCAATGGACCTACGAGCAGTACTTC	CASSPQWTYEQYF
.	TRBJ1-6	TRBV11-2	.	TGTGCCAGCAGCTTAGAGGGGGATTCACCCCTCCACTTT	CASSLEGDSPLHF
TRBD1	TRBJ1-2	TRBV29-1	medium-sized	TGCAGCGTCGGACAGGGGGCTTTGGACTACACCTTC	CSVGQGALDYTF
TRBD2	TRBJ2-1	TRBV6-2/TRBV6-3	many	TGTGCCAGCAGTTATCAGCGGGGCAACTCCTACAATGAGCAGTTCTTC	CASSYQRGNSYNEQFF
TRBD1	TRBJ1-5	TRBV13	many	TGTGCCAGCAGCTTGGCAAGCGGGGGGGACAGGGGGCAGGATCAGCCCCAGCATTTT	CASSLASGGDRGQDQPQHF
.	TRBJ2-7	TRBV12-3/TRBV12-4	medium-sized	TGTGCCAGCAGGATATCAGGCAGCCACGAGCAGTACTTC	CASRISGSHEQYF
.	TRBJ1-1	TRBV6-2/TRBV6-3	many	TGTGCCAGCAGCGAGAGGCGATCTGAAGCTTTCTTT	CASSERRSEAFF
TRBD1	TRBJ2-2	TRBV14	many	TGTGCCAGCAGCCCACGGGACAGGGTCCCCGGGGAGCTGTTTTTT	CASSPRDRVPGELFF
.	TRBJ2-3	TRBV9	many	TGTGCCAGCAGCCCGCGAGGCGGACAGATATCCACAGATACGCAGTATTTT	CASSPRGGQISTDTQYF
TRBD2	TRBJ2-3	TRBV12-3/TRBV12-4	many	TGTGCCAGCTCCTTGTTAGCGGGGGCAGATACGCAGTATTTT	CASSLLAGADTQYF
.	TRBJ1-3	TRBV13	many	TGTGCCAGCAGATTAGGTGGGAACTCTGGAAACACCATATATTTT	CASRLGGNSGNTIYF
TRBD1	TRBJ2-5	TRBV7-9	many	TGTGCCAGCAGCATGGGACAGGGGAACAAAGAGACCCAGTACTTC	CASSMGQGNKETQYF
.	TRBJ2-2	TRBV7-9	many	TGTGCCAGCAGCAACCAACGACAGCTCGGGGAGCTGTTTTTT	CASSNQRQLGELFF
.	TRBJ2-5	TRBV27	many	TGTGCCAGCAGTTTATCGGGCACACATGGAGAGACCCAGTACTTC	CASSLSGTHGETQYF
.	TRBJ1-2	TRBV28	many	TGTGCCAGCAGTCCCACCCCCGTGCGGAATGGCTACACCTTC	CASSPTPVRNGYTF